The 26 T cell receptor beta chains presented below share a single source sample, sequenced in a study of blood T cell repertoires in COVID-19. TCRdb keeps only in-frame clones here, not all; method: immunoSEQ multiplex PCR. Of 30,000 to 45,000 clones in the sample, 80% to 90% are singletons; the top ten hold 9% to 10%. Sample: peripheral blood. The receptors derive from a man between 60 and 75 years old in a cohort sampled during active COVID-19.

This chain links TRBV4-3 with TRBJ2-3; 9 nucleotides line up with TRBD2. Germline CDR1 LGHNA, CDR2 YSLEER. J was trimmed by 6 bases and V by 5 bases; bases with no gene match: 6. The CDR3 covers 14 residues. The CDR3 spells CASSWSGGPDTQYF. The DNA of the CDR3 is TGCGCCAGCAGCTGGAGCGGGGGGCCGGATACGCAGTATTTT.

In DNA form, the CDR3 reads TGTGCCAGCAGTTTCCCCGCTGGAAACACCATATATTTT. Translation gives CASSFPAGNTIYF. The gene calls are TRBV12-3 or TRBV12-4 and TRBJ1-3; D unresolved. With 3 bases removed from V and 2 bases from J, the gap between germline ends came to 5 bases. There are 13 residues in the CDR3.

This chain connects TRBV6-2 or TRBV6-3 to TRBJ1-1; TRBD1 might be the D (6 bases). V was pared by 2 bases and J by 4 bases, with 14 bases between. This CDR3 region has 15 residues. Germline loops: CDR1 MNHEY, CDR2 SVGEGT. DNA for the CDR3: TGTGCCAGCAGTTACAGCGGGGGGCAGGGCACTGAAGCTTTCTTT. This codes for CASSYSGGQGTEAFF.

The chain uses TRBV10-2 and TRBJ1-2; maybe TRBD1 (6 bases). Germline V gene sequence: CDR1 WSHSY, CDR2 SAAADI. V was cut by 2 bases and J by 4 bases, with 11 bases left in between. The CDR3 sequence is 14 residues long. The CDR3 is CASSEDRRTYGYTF. The DNA for the CDR3 is TGCGCCAGCAGTGAGGACAGGCGTACCTATGGCTACACCTTC.

The rearrangement uses TRBV18 and TRBJ1-4; tentatively, D is TRBD1 (5 bases). V lost 6 bases and J lost 4, with 15 bases in between. Germline CDR1 reads KGHSH; CDR2 reads LQKENI. This CDR3 spans 15 amino acids. The CDR3 DNA is TGTGCCAGCTCCGCAACGAGACAGTTTAATGAAAAACTGTTTTTT. Translating it yields CASSATRQFNEKLFF.

This CDR3 reads CASSQQTGLVTEAFF. CDR3 sequence (DNA): TGCGCCAGCAGCCAACAAACAGGGTTGGTCACTGAAGCTTTCTTT. The V gene is TRBV4-3, the J gene TRBJ1-1; D is possibly TRBD1 (6 bases). Germline CDR1 is LGHNA and CDR2 is YSLEER. V was trimmed by 2 bases and J by 4 bases, leaving 14 bases between them. This CDR3 has 15 residues.

The J gene is TRBJ1-2, the V gene TRBV5-4, with 9 positions matching TRBD1. CDR3 length: 16 residues. With 4 bases clipped from V and 0 bases from J, the junction kept 7 bases outside the gene matches. The germline V gene encodes CDR1 SGHNT and CDR2 YYREEE (reference sequence). CDR3 region: CASSPGQGRTNYGYTF. The CDR3 DNA reads TGTGCCAGCAGCCCTGGACAGGGGAGAACTAACTATGGCTACACCTTC.

The chain carries TRBV4-2 and TRBJ2-1; tentatively, D is TRBD1 (5 bases). Germline assignment: CDR1 LGHNA and CDR2 YNFKEQ. This CDR3 contains 16 residues. Trimming took off 0 bases at V and 0 bases at J, with 9 bases between the two ends. The CDR3, as DNA: TGTGCCAGCAGCCAAGACAGGGCGGTCTCCTACAATGAGCAGTTCTTC. Translation: CASSQDRAVSYNEQFF.

Relative to its sample, this clone is medium-sized. The J gene is TRBJ2-7, the V gene TRBV10-3; 7 positions agree with TRBD1. J gave up 3 bases and V 3 bases, and 2 bases lay outside the gene matches. Germline V lookup: CDR1 ENHRY, CDR2 SYGVKD. The CDR3 is 13 amino acids. CDR3 loop: CAISDRQGYEQYF. In DNA, the CDR3 is TGTGCCATCAGTGATAGACAGGGCTACGAGCAGTACTTC.

The CDR3 loop is CASSLSLYRNYGYTF. CDR3 DNA: TGTGCCAGCAGCCTCAGCCTTTACAGAAACTATGGCTACACCTTC. The chain couples TRBV3-1 (or the pseudogene TRBV3-2) to TRBJ1-2; D is uncertain. V shed 4 bases and J shed 2 bases, with 14 bases lying between them. The CDR3 is made up of 15 amino acids. Germline CDR1 is LGHDT and CDR2 is YNNKEL (reference sequence).

This clone has more than one count but fewer than ten. The V gene is TRBV18, the J gene TRBJ1-1; 7 bases are a match to TRBD1. The CDR3 length is 16 residues. V trimming: 6 bases; J trimming: 4 bases; junction bases outside the gene matches: 14. Looked up from germline, CDR1 is KGHSH and CDR2 is LQKENI. The CDR3 nucleotides read TGTGCCAGCTCCCAGGGGGTCGGGGGAGCGGGCACTGAAGCTTTCTTT. It specifies CASSQGVGGAGTEAFF.

This rearrangement joins TRBV4-2 to TRBJ2-1; 10 bases line up with TRBD2. V shed 0 bases, J shed 15 bases, and the junction held 17 bases outside the gene matches. The CDR3 runs 17 residues. Germline-derived CDR1 and CDR2 are LGHNA and YNFKEQ. Here the CDR3 reads CASSQEESRLAGARRFF. The CDR3 bases are TGTGCCAGCAGCCAAGAAGAATCTCGCCTAGCGGGAGCCCGAAGGTTCTTC.

This sequence joins TRBV3-1 (or the pseudogene TRBV3-2) and TRBJ2-3; unclear D gene. Germline values: CDR1 LGHDT, CDR2 YNNKEL (reference sequence). This CDR3 is 17 amino acids long. V lost 0 bases to trimming and J lost 0 bases, with 13 bases between them. CDR3 DNA sequence: TGTGCCAGCAGCCAAGATCTCAGAGCGCCGAGCACAGATACGCAGTATTTT. Protein: CASSQDLRAPSTDTQYF.

V is TRBV7-9 and J is TRBJ2-3; D call uncertain. V gave up 2 bases and J gave up 2 bases, with 17 bases separating them. Germline CDR1 is SEHNR and CDR2 is FQNEAQ (reference sequence). The CDR3 is 17 residues long. CDR3 bases: TGTGCCAGCAGCTTAACTTGGCTGACTGGAAACACAGATACGCAGTATTTT. Residues: CASSLTWLTGNTDTQYF.

V and J are TRBV10-3 and TRBJ2-3, with D possibly being TRBD2 (6 bases). Germline V lookup: CDR1 ENHRY, CDR2 SYGVKD. This CDR3 is 13 amino acids long. The DNA of the CDR3 is TGTGCTGGCGGGGCTAGCGGCACAGATACGCAGTATTTT. This encodes CAGGASGTDTQYF.

V is TRBV19 and J is TRBJ2-2, with D possibly being TRBD1 (6 bases). The CDR3 spans 15 residues. Germline CDR1 LNHDA, CDR2 SQIVND (reference sequence). V was shortened by 6 bases and J by 1 base, with 12 bases between the two germline ends. CDR3: CASSEPGQNTGELFF. Here the CDR3 DNA reads TGTGCCAGTAGCGAACCGGGACAGAACACCGGGGAGCTGTTTTTT.

The V and J genes are TRBV6-1 and TRBJ2-1; 8 bases map to TRBD2. This CDR3 has 16 amino acids. Per germline, CDR1 MNHNS and CDR2 SASEGT. The ends lost 4 bases at V and 3 bases at J; junction bases unmatched: 8. Here the CDR3 reads CASSGSTSGVYNEQFF. The CDR3 nucleotides read TGTGCCAGCAGTGGCTCAACTAGCGGCGTCTACAATGAGCAGTTCTTC.

The sample holds a few counts of this clone. In DNA, the CDR3 is TGTGCCAGCAGCTTAAACAGGGTCGGAACGACTGAAGCTTTCTTT. It specifies CASSLNRVGTTEAFF. The chain carries TRBV7-8 and TRBJ1-1; tentatively, D is TRBD1 (6 bases). This CDR3 has 15 residues. The ends were cut back, 2 bases at V and 5 bases at J, with 15 bases in the middle. The germline V gene encodes CDR1 SGHVS and CDR2 FQNEAQ.

The chain couples TRBV6-5 to TRBJ1-5, with D maybe TRBD1 (5 bases). V dropped 5 bases and J dropped 11 bases, with 19 bases sitting between them. Germline assignment: CDR1 MNHEY and CDR2 SVGAGI. The CDR3 extends over 14 amino acids. The CDR3 reads CASSLLPTSGTQHF. CDR3 in DNA: TGTGCCAGCAGTCTTTTACCGACTTCAGGGACCCAGCATTTT.

J is TRBJ1-1 and V is TRBV27, with D possibly matching TRBD1 (6 bases). The V end was cut by 4 bases, the J end by 3 bases, with 15 bases between. The CDR3 extends over 15 amino acids. Germline values: CDR1 MNHEY, CDR2 SMNVEV (reference sequence). The CDR3 coding sequence is TGTGCCAGCAGTTCCTTAATAGGGGGGGACACTGAAGCTTTCTTT. This sequence encodes CASSSLIGGDTEAFF.

The chain is built from TRBV24-1 and TRBJ2-3; D is possibly TRBD2 (6 bases). Trimming removed 1 base at V and 0 bases at J, with 10 bases between. Germline V gene lookup returns CDR1 KGHDR and CDR2 SFDVKD. This CDR3 contains 16 residues. CDR3 nucleotides: TGTGCCACCAGTGATTTTGCGGCGGGAAGCACAGATACGCAGTATTTT. Amino acids: CATSDFAAGSTDTQYF.

The chain couples TRBV28 to TRBJ1-6, with D perhaps TRBD1 (6 bases). CDR1 is MDHEN, CDR2 SYDVKM, per germline. This CDR3 spans 16 amino acids. Trimming shortened V by 5 bases and J by 6 bases, and 17 bases separated the two germline ends. CDR3 nucleotides: TGTGCCAGCAGTGACTCGGTTGCGGACAGTAATTCACCCCTCCACTTT. It is translated as CASSDSVADSNSPLHF.

This chain joins TRBV15 and TRBJ2-2, with D possibly being TRBD1 (7 bases). CDR1 and CDR2 (germline): LNHNV, YYDKDF (reference sequence). Trimming removed 3 bases at V and 0 bases at J, with 11 bases between. The CDR3 has 16 amino acids. The CDR3 here is CATSREGAANTGELFF. The CDR3 region has the DNA TGTGCCACCAGCAGGGAGGGGGCGGCGAACACCGGGGAGCTGTTTTTT. Full variable domain (outside the CDR3, taken from reference TRBV15 and TRBJ2-2): DAMVIQNPRYQVTQFGKPVTLSCSQTLNHNVMYWYQQKSSQAPKLLFHYYDKDFNNEADTPDNFQSRRPNTSFCFLDIRSPGLGDTAMYLCATSREGAANTGELFFGEGSRLTVL.

V is TRBV2 and J is TRBJ2-1, with 13 bases fitting TRBD2. This CDR3 region has 15 residues. J was trimmed by 7 bases and V by 6 bases; bases with no gene match: 6. The germline CDR1 and CDR2 sequences are SNHLY and FYNNEI. The chain's CDR3 is CASRTSGGRRNEQFF. Written as DNA, the CDR3 is TGTGCCAGCAGGACTAGCGGGGGGAGGAGGAATGAGCAGTTCTTC.

This chain uses TRBV11-2 with TRBJ1-5, with TRBD1 matching 8 bases. CDR1 SGHAT and CDR2 FQNNGV come from the germline V gene. Trimming removed 5 bases from V and 2 bases from J; junction bases left unmatched: 5. The CDR3 length is 15 residues. The CDR3 loop is CASSVSGGGNQPQHF. In nucleotides, the CDR3 is TGTGCCAGCAGCGTCTCAGGGGGCGGCAATCAGCCCCAGCATTTT.

This sequence joins TRBV10-3 and TRBJ2-5, with D maybe TRBD2 (6 bases). The germline CDR1 and CDR2 sequences are ENHRY and SYGVKD. This CDR3 is 16 amino acids long. The V gene lost 2 bases and the J gene lost 2 bases, with 15 bases spanning the gap. Here the CDR3 DNA reads TGTGCCATCAGTGAGCTCGGAGGGGTACCTCAAGAGACCCAGTACTTC. This translates into CAISELGGVPQETQYF.